The 28 T cell receptor beta chains below all came from one sample that was sequenced in a study of T-cell memory formation after mild COVID-19. TCRdb reprocessed the 5' RACE reads via MiXCR and lists one record per CDR3 protein. This sample carries 400,000 to 550,000 distinct CDR3 sequences, 20% to 25% of them seen once, and the ten largest clones take about an eighth. Material for sequencing was PBMCs or a T cell subset sorted from them (not recorded which). These receptors all stem from an adult woman who had mild COVID-19 (a few samples of this study predate the infection). Cell type and time point are not known.

This clonotype was picked up a small number of times. This chain joins TRBV12-3 or TRBV12-4 and TRBJ1-4; D is possibly TRBD1 (6 bases). CDR3 size: 13 residues. Trimming left V 6 bases short and J 8 bases short, with 13 bases between. The CDR3 here is CASSRGAKEKLFF. CDR3 nucleotide sequence: TGTGCCAGCAGCCGGGGGGCCAAGGAAAAACTGTTTTTT.

In its sample, this clonotype was seen a few times. The V gene is TRBV3-1, the J gene TRBJ2-7, with TRBD2 matching 9 bases. J was trimmed by 2 bases and V by 5 bases; bases with no gene match: 7. CDR1 and CDR2 from the germline V gene are LGHDT and YNNKEL (reference sequence). The CDR3 is 15 amino acids. The CDR3 region is CASSDSGGSPYEQYF. In nucleotides, the CDR3 is TGTGCCAGCAGCGATAGCGGGGGATCTCCCTACGAGCAGTACTTC.

This chain connects TRBV5-6 to TRBJ2-5; 9 nucleotides line up with TRBD1. J lost 1 base, V lost 4 bases, and 8 bases had no gene match. Germline values: CDR1 SGHDT, CDR2 YYEEEE. This CDR3 comprises 16 residues. CDR3 loop: CASSPRDRVAQETQYF. The CDR3 DNA reads TGTGCCAGCAGCCCCCGGGACAGGGTAGCCCAAGAGACCCAGTACTTC.

There are a few counts of this clonotype. The J gene is TRBJ1-3, the V gene TRBV19, with TRBD1 as a possible D gene (5 bases). This CDR3 has 15 amino acids. CDR1 and CDR2 from the germline V gene are LNHDA and SQIVND (reference sequence). Between the trimmed V and J ends, which lost 3 bases and 0 bases, there was a span of 9 bases. CDR3 in DNA: TGTGCCAGTAGTATTCCAGGGTACTCTGGAAACACCATATATTTT. Encoded protein: CASSIPGYSGNTIYF. The full variable domain, in which reference TRBV19 and TRBJ1-3 provide the parts outside the CDR3, is DGGITQSPKYLFRKEGQNVTLSCEQNLNHDAMYWYRQDPGQGLRLIYYSQIVNDFQKGDIAEGYSVSREKKESFPLTVTSAQKNPTAFYLCASSIPGYSGNTIYFGEGSWLTVV.

The rearrangement joins TRBV5-1 to TRBJ2-7; D is uncertain. Trimming removed 6 bases from V and 6 bases from J, with 16 bases in between. Germline CDR1 and CDR2: SGHRS and YFSETQ. This CDR3 has 13 residues. The CDR3 nucleotides are TGCGCCAGCAAAGGGCAGGACCGCGGCGAGCAGTACTTC. Residues: CASKGQDRGEQYF.

This chain joins TRBV6-2 or TRBV6-3 and TRBJ2-7, with D possibly being TRBD1 (6 bases). The V gene lost 4 bases and the J gene lost 2 bases, with 27 bases spanning the gap. CDR1 and CDR2 from the germline V gene are MNHEY and SVGEGT. The CDR3 is 19 residues long. The CDR3 reads CASSSTRTATRVLTYEQYF. The CDR3 DNA sequence: TGTGCCAGCAGTTCCACCAGGACAGCGACCCGTGTTTTAACCTACGAGCAGTACTTC.

This clonotype turned up a few times. This rearrangement joins TRBV7-8 to TRBJ2-2, with 7 bases matching TRBD1. This CDR3 comprises 15 residues. The trim removed 7 bases at V and 4 bases at J, leaving 9 bases unmatched. CDR1 is SGHVS, CDR2 FQNEAQ, per germline. Here the CDR3 reads CASKPGTEFTGELFF. The CDR3 nucleotides are TGTGCCAGCAAGCCCGGGACAGAGTTCACCGGGGAGCTGTTTTTT.

This clonotype has a handful of counts. The chain combines TRBV5-1 with TRBJ1-4; D gene uncertain. Trimming took 4 bases from V and 7 from J, leaving 11 bases between them. CDR3 length: 13 amino acids. Germline lookup yields CDR1 SGHRS and CDR2 YFSETQ. This chain's CDR3 is CASSPLSGEKLFF. Here the CDR3 DNA reads TGCGCCAGCAGCCCGCTTTCTGGTGAAAAACTGTTTTTT. The whole variable domain, filled in from reference TRBV5-1 and TRBJ1-4, reads KAGVTQTPRYLIKTRGQQVTLSCSPISGHRSVSWYQQTPGQGLQFLFEYFSETQRNKGNFPGRFSGRQFSNSRSEMNVSTLELGDSALYLCASSPLSGEKLFFGSGTQLSVL.

This sequence joins TRBV2 and TRBJ2-4; D unclear. This CDR3 is 11 amino acids long. Trimming removed 3 bases from V and 10 bases from J, with 7 bases in between. Per the germline V gene, CDR1 is SNHLY and CDR2 is FYNNEI. The CDR3 sequence: CASSDQPIQYF. The CDR3 DNA follows: TGTGCCAGCAGTGATCAACCGATTCAGTACTTC.

This chain connects TRBV7-3 to TRBJ2-1; weak D call: TRBD2 (5 bases). V was trimmed by 4 bases and J by 8 bases, leaving 12 bases between them. Germline CDR1 and CDR2: SGHTA and FQGTGA. This CDR3 contains 13 residues. The CDR3 is CASSSFAGYEQFF. The CDR3 DNA follows: TGTGCCAGCAGCTCTTTCGCGGGCTATGAGCAGTTCTTC. Drawing the rest from reference TRBV7-3 and TRBJ2-1, the complete variable domain is GAGVSQTPSNKVTEKGKYVELRCDPISGHTALYWYRQSLGQGPEFLIYFQGTGAADDSGLPNDRFFAVRPEGSVSTLKIQRTERGDSAVYLCASSSFAGYEQFFGPGTRLTVL.

The rearrangement uses TRBV7-9 and TRBJ1-2; D ambiguous. The V end lost 5 bases, the J end lost 6 bases, and 7 bases lay between the germline ends. The CDR3 is 11 residues long. Per the germline V gene, CDR1 is SEHNR and CDR2 is FQNEAQ (reference sequence). CDR3 sequence (DNA): TGTGCCAGCAGCCCCGCCCATGGCTACACCTTC. Translated: CASSPAHGYTF.

This clonotype came up a few times. The chain is built from TRBV12-3 or TRBV12-4 and TRBJ1-5, with 7 bases matching TRBD1. Trimming cost V 5 bases and J 5 bases; bases outside gene matches: 9. The CDR3 totals 15 residues. As DNA, the CDR3 is TGTGCCAGCAGTGCCTCGGACAGGACGTATCAGCCCCAGCATTTT. Amino acid sequence: CASSASDRTYQPQHF.

This rearrangement joins TRBV6-4 to TRBJ2-2, with 11 bases that match TRBD2. The length of the CDR3 is 15 residues. CDR1 is MRHNA, CDR2 SNTAGT, per germline. Trimming took 4 bases from V and 4 from J; bases not matched to a gene: 2. CDR3 nucleotides: TGTGCCAGCAGTGTACTAGCGGGGGCCACCGGGGAGCTGTTTTTT. Its protein is CASSVLAGATGELFF.

The CDR3 DNA follows: TGCAGTGCTAGAGATCCCGGGAGGCGGTGGGGGAATGAGCAGTTCTTC. Amino acids: CSARDPGRRWGNEQFF. The genes are TRBV20-1 and TRBJ2-1; TRBD2 aligns across 7 bases. CDR1 and CDR2 from the germline V gene are DFQATT and SNEGSKA (reference sequence). V dropped 0 bases and J dropped 7; count of bases not matched to a gene: 12. The CDR3 contains 16 residues.

In this sample, this clonotype turned up a few times. The gene calls are TRBV6-5 and TRBJ1-1; D gene uncertain. This CDR3 comprises 13 residues. Germline values: CDR1 MNHEY, CDR2 SVGAGI. The V end was cut by 2 bases, the J end by 7 bases, with 11 bases between. CDR3 loop: CASSYGQTYEAFF. The CDR3 DNA reads TGTGCCAGCAGTTACGGGCAGACCTATGAAGCTTTCTTT.

The chain couples TRBV5-1 to TRBJ2-7, with TRBD2 as a possible D gene (5 bases). Deletions cut 0 bases from V and 9 bases from J, with 10 bases between. Germline V gene sequence: CDR1 SGHRS, CDR2 YFSETQ. The CDR3 is 12 residues long. DNA of the CDR3: TGCGCCAGCAGCTTGGCCGAGGGAAGGCAGTACTTC. It yields the protein CASSLAEGRQYF.

The V and J genes are TRBV5-6 and TRBJ1-5; D is unclear. The CDR3 length is 13 residues. Germline CDR1 reads SGHDT; CDR2 reads YYEEEE. V was cut by 0 bases and J by 9 bases, with 10 bases left in between. CDR3 amino acids: CASSLAGSPPQHF. As DNA, the CDR3 is TGTGCCAGCAGCTTGGCCGGCTCACCGCCCCAGCATTTT.

This clonotype was observed a few times. The J gene is TRBJ2-7, the V gene TRBV2, with D unclear. CDR1 and CDR2 from the germline V gene are SNHLY and FYNNEI. With 2 bases removed from V and 0 bases from J, the gap between germline ends came to 8 bases. The CDR3 is made up of 14 amino acids. The CDR3 loop reads CASSEMRSSYEQYF. In nucleotides, the CDR3 is TGTGCCAGCAGTGAAATGAGGAGCTCCTACGAGCAGTACTTC.

This clonotype has just a few counts. The J gene is TRBJ2-7, the V gene TRBV4-1; 10 nucleotides line up with TRBD2. There are 18 residues in the CDR3. The ends lost 1 base at V and 0 bases at J; junction bases unmatched: 9. Per the germline V gene, CDR1 is MGHRA and CDR2 is YSYEKL. CDR3 residues: CASSQAASGGFISYEQYF. CDR3 nucleotide sequence: TGCGCCAGCAGCCAAGCAGCTAGCGGGGGATTCATCTCCTACGAGCAGTACTTC.

This chain links TRBV11-3 with TRBJ2-2; 8 positions match TRBD1. The germline V gene has CDR1 SGHNT and CDR2 YENEEA. Trimming took 5 bases from V and 4 from J; bases not matched to a gene: 6. This CDR3 contains 15 residues. DNA for the CDR3: TGTGCCAGCAGCCCTCGGACAGGGACCACCGGGGAGCTGTTTTTT. It codes for CASSPRTGTTGELFF.

This clonotype occurred a few times. The chain employs TRBV7-9 and TRBJ1-1; D is undetermined. This CDR3 region has 14 residues. Trimming cost V 10 bases and J 3 bases, with 18 bases left between them. Germline values: CDR1 SEHNR, CDR2 FQNEAQ (reference sequence). The CDR3, as DNA: TGTGCCACCTCCTTAAGACCTCAGCACACTGAAGCTTTCTTT. Translated, it gives CATSLRPQHTEAFF.

This clonotype was seen more than once but under ten times. The chain is built from TRBV5-6 and TRBJ2-3; 10 bases are shared with TRBD1. The ends lost 5 bases at V and 4 bases at J; junction bases unmatched: 7. The CDR3 consists of 15 residues. Per the germline V gene, CDR1 is SGHDT and CDR2 is YYEEEE. The chain's CDR3 is CASSQTGGAPDTQYF. The CDR3 region has the DNA TGTGCCAGCAGTCAGACAGGGGGCGCCCCAGATACGCAGTATTTT.

V is TRBV6-5 and J is TRBJ1-1; tentatively, D is TRBD1 (6 bases). The germline CDR1 and CDR2 sequences are MNHEY and SVGAGI. V was shortened by 7 bases and J by 6 bases, with 12 bases between the two germline ends. The CDR3 contains 12 residues. This CDR3 reads CASKGGHAEAFF. The CDR3 region has the DNA TGTGCCAGCAAAGGGGGTCACGCTGAAGCTTTCTTT.

The chain is built from TRBV11-2 and TRBJ2-3, with 10 bases aligning to TRBD1. This CDR3 region has 17 residues. CDR1 and CDR2 (germline): SGHAT, FQNNGV. V lost 2 bases and J lost 1; bases outside the gene matches: 6. CDR3 sequence reads: CASSLMGQGMGTDTQYF. The CDR3 DNA is TGTGCCAGCAGCTTAATGGGACAGGGGATGGGCACAGATACGCAGTATTTT.

This clonotype was seen ten or more times. The chain couples TRBV7-2 to TRBJ2-5, with D possibly TRBD1 on 6 matching bases. CDR1 and CDR2 (germline): SGHTA, FQGNSA. V was pared by 5 bases and J by 5 bases, with 12 bases between. CDR3 length: 13 residues. The CDR3 bases are TGTGCCAGCAGCCTTGGGGGCTTGGAGACCCAGTACTTC. Translated, it gives CASSLGGLETQYF.

The chain combines TRBV7-3 with TRBJ2-3; D is uncertain. With 5 bases removed from V and 1 base from J, the gap between germline ends came to 13 bases. The CDR3 covers 15 residues. The germline CDR1 and CDR2 sequences are SGHTA and FQGTGA. In DNA form, the CDR3 reads TGTGCCAGCAGCCCCTCGGGCGCTGGCACAGATACGCAGTATTTT. Translating gives CASSPSGAGTDTQYF.

This clonotype was observed many times. The chain carries TRBV7-8 and TRBJ2-4; D is ambiguous. CDR1 is SGHVS, CDR2 FQNEAQ, per germline. The CDR3 is made up of 14 amino acids. Trimming cost V 1 base and J 7 bases, with 11 bases left between them. CDR3 region: CASSLGQKWNIQYF. CDR3 sequence (DNA): TGTGCCAGCAGCTTAGGGCAGAAATGGAACATTCAGTACTTC.

This clonotype was picked up many times. The chain is built from TRBV5-5 and TRBJ2-7; 7 bases agree with TRBD2. This CDR3 contains 13 residues. The germline CDR1 and CDR2 sequences are SGHKS and YYEKEE (reference sequence). With V trimmed by 3 bases and J by 4 bases, 4 bases remained unmatched. The DNA of the CDR3 is TGTGCCAGCAGCTACGTGGGGGGGTACGAGCAGTACTTC. Amino acid sequence: CASSYVGGYEQYF.